The 26 T cell receptor beta chains listed next were all sequenced from one sample in a study of blood T cell repertoires in COVID-19 (dated by TCRdb to 2020 to 2021). To prepare the library, the immunoSEQ multiplex PCR assay was applied. The source is immuneACCESS, and TCRdb retained only in-frame sequences with V and J called. Part of the clones is not carried over; for the studies checked, unresolved V genes explain less than half of this, and the remainder is unexplained. The sample table records approximately 200,000 clones; 75% to 90% of these occur just once. The ten largest clones add up to 2% to 2.5% of the sample. The material sequenced was PBMCs or T cells enriched from blood (not recorded which). These receptors were collected from a woman aged 25 to 39 who had recovered from COVID-19.

This chain joins TRBV4-1 and TRBJ1-1, with unresolved D. This CDR3 has 13 residues. The V gene lost 0 bases and the J gene lost 4 bases, with 6 bases spanning the gap. CDR1 is MGHRA, CDR2 YSYEKL, per germline. This CDR3 is CASSQERGTEAFF. The CDR3 coding sequence is TGCGCCAGCAGCCAAGAACGGGGCACTGAAGCTTTCTTT.

For the CDR3, the DNA is TGTGCCAGCTCACCAATCGGGGGGGCCGGAGATACGCAGTATTTT. As protein: CASSPIGGAGDTQYF. The chain carries TRBV18 and TRBJ2-3; 8 bases are a match to TRBD2. Trimming took 2 bases from V and 5 from J; bases not matched to a gene: 6. The CDR3 spans 15 residues. CDR1 is KGHSH and CDR2 is LQKENI in the germline V gene. The whole variable domain, filled in from reference TRBV18 and TRBJ2-3, reads NAGVMQNPRHLVRRRGQEARLRCSPMKGHSHVYWYRQLPEEGLKFMVYLQKENIIDESGMPKERFSAEFPKEGPSILRIQQVVRGDSAAYFCASSPIGGAGDTQYFGPGTRLTVL.

V gene TRBV19 combines with J gene TRBJ1-1; 7 bases match TRBD1. This CDR3 is 16 amino acids long. J gave up 1 base and V 1 base, and 6 bases lay outside the gene matches. Germline assignment: CDR1 LNHDA and CDR2 SQIVND (reference sequence). The CDR3 DNA follows: TGTGCCAGTAGTATAGTGCGCGGGACAGAGAACACTGAAGCTTTCTTT. Protein product: CASSIVRGTENTEAFF.

V gene TRBV5-1 combines with J gene TRBJ1-4; TRBD1 matches 10 bases. CDR3 length: 15 residues. Germline assignment: CDR1 SGHRS and CDR2 YFSETQ. V shed 4 bases, J shed 8 bases, and the junction held 8 bases outside the gene matches. CDR3 in amino acids: CASSASGTGVEKLFF. CDR3 DNA sequence: TGCGCCAGCAGCGCCTCCGGGACAGGGGTGGAAAAACTGTTTTTT.

Remarks on this clone: The same CDR3 also results from other DNA sequences found in this sample. The chain has TRBV4-3 and TRBJ1-1, with D possibly TRBD1 on 5 matching bases. This CDR3 is built from 15 residues. Germline CDR1 LGHNA, CDR2 YSLEER. Trimming stripped 0 bases from V and 1 base from J, with 9 bases between. In DNA form, the CDR3 reads TGCGCCAGCAGCCAAGATGGGGCAGGGAACACTGAAGCTTTCTTT. As protein: CASSQDGAGNTEAFF.

This clone is a singleton in its sample. CDR3 sequence reads: CASSDRDRRDQPQHF. Here the CDR3 DNA reads TGTGCCAGCAGCGACCGGGACAGAAGAGACCAGCCCCAGCATTTT. This chain joins TRBV9 and TRBJ1-5, with 7 bases fitting TRBD1. The J segment lost 7 bases and the V segment lost 3 bases, leaving 10 bases of the junction unmatched. Germline V gene data show CDR1 as SGDLS and CDR2 as YYNGEE. The length of the CDR3 is 15 residues.

A word on this clone: Other DNA sequences in this sample translate to the same CDR3. This CDR3 is CASSIVRNTEAFF. The DNA for the CDR3 is TGTGCCAGTAGTATAGTCCGGAACACTGAAGCTTTCTTT. The chain is built from TRBV19 and TRBJ1-1, with D unclear. Deletions cut 1 base from V and 1 base from J, with 4 bases between. The CDR3 sequence is 13 residues long. The V gene's germline CDR1 is LNHDA and CDR2 SQIVND (reference sequence).

This chain links TRBV5-8 with TRBJ1-5; D is unclear. V lost 0 bases to trimming and J lost 0 bases, with 7 bases between them. Germline V CDR1 and CDR2: SGHTS, YDEGEE. There are 15 residues in the CDR3. DNA for the CDR3: TGTGCCAGCAGCTTGGTAGTTGATAGCAATCAGCCCCAGCATTTT. Translation: CASSLVVDSNQPQHF.

The chain combines TRBV7-6 with TRBJ1-6, with no clear D. Per germline, CDR1 SGHVS and CDR2 FNYEAQ. V was shortened by 5 bases and J by 3 bases, with 11 bases between the two germline ends. This CDR3 region has 15 residues. CDR3 residues: CASSPNSFYNSPLHF. The CDR3, as DNA: TGTGCCAGCAGCCCGAACAGTTTCTATAATTCACCCCTCCACTTT.

The chain has TRBV28 and TRBJ2-3; 8 bases line up with TRBD2. The CDR3 sequence is 14 residues long. The trim removed 2 bases at V and 6 bases at J, leaving 4 bases unmatched. CDR1 MDHEN and CDR2 SYDVKM come from the germline V gene. Written as DNA, the CDR3 is TGTGCCAGCAGTTTAGGGCTAGCGGGTGATACGCAGTATTTT. Residues: CASSLGLAGDTQYF.

The rearrangement joins TRBV5-6 to TRBJ2-7; D remains unclear. Germline CDR1 is SGHDT and CDR2 is YYEEEE. This CDR3 contains 14 residues. V shed 0 bases and J shed 4 bases, with 11 bases lying between them. The CDR3 bases are TGTGCCAGCAGCTTGGTTGGCAGGAATTACGAGCAGTACTTC. This codes for CASSLVGRNYEQYF.

This chain connects TRBV30 to TRBJ2-7, with 7 bases fitting TRBD1. From germline, CDR1 is GTSNPN and CDR2 SVGIG (reference sequence). The junction had 7 bases not matched to a gene; V was cut back by 5 bases and J by 3 bases. The CDR3 runs 13 residues. The CDR3 nucleotides read TGTGCCTGGGAAGACAGGGCATTCTACGAGCAGTACTTC. Residues: CAWEDRAFYEQYF.

The V gene is TRBV7-2, the J gene TRBJ1-1; D possibly corresponds to TRBD1 (5 bases). The V gene's germline CDR1 is SGHTA and CDR2 FQGNSA. The V gene lost 5 bases and the J gene lost 5 bases, with 18 bases spanning the gap. There are 15 residues in the CDR3. The DNA for the CDR3 is TGTGCCAGCAGCCGGGGGGGTATGGAGGGTACTGAAGCTTTCTTT. Protein product: CASSRGGMEGTEAFF.

This chain uses TRBV24-1 with TRBJ2-5; D might be TRBD2 (5 bases). The CDR3 has 12 amino acids. The germline V gene has CDR1 KGHDR and CDR2 SFDVKD. The V end was cut by 2 bases, the J end by 9 bases, with 9 bases between. CDR3 loop: CATSDSPGAQYF. The CDR3 DNA reads TGTGCCACCAGTGATTCGCCCGGGGCCCAGTACTTC.

The V and J genes are TRBV4-1 and TRBJ1-1, with a tentative D call TRBD1 (5 bases). This CDR3 spans 15 amino acids. V lost 1 base and J lost 5, with 14 bases in between. Germline CDR1 MGHRA, CDR2 YSYEKL. As DNA, the CDR3 is TGCGCCAGCAGCCAAGCAGATTCCGGGGGAACTGAAGCTTTCTTT. It specifies CASSQADSGGTEAFF.

This clone appeared once. The chain carries TRBV2 and TRBJ2-5; 10 bases fit TRBD2. The CDR3 sequence is 15 residues long. The trim removed 3 bases at V and 5 bases at J, leaving 6 bases unmatched. CDR1 is SNHLY and CDR2 is FYNNEI in the germline V gene. In DNA, the CDR3 is TGTGCCAGCAGTGAGGGCCTAGCGGGAGCTGAGACCCAGTACTTC. It encodes CASSEGLAGAETQYF.

This clone was observed a single time. The chain carries TRBV6-6 and TRBJ1-5; 8 positions match TRBD1. Germline V gives CDR1 MNHNY, CDR2 SVGAGI (reference sequence). V lost 7 bases to trimming and J lost 0 bases; unmatched junction nucleotides: 5. There are 15 residues in the CDR3. CDR3 amino acids: CASTSTGDSNQPQHF. CDR3 in DNA: TGTGCCAGCACCTCGACAGGGGATAGCAATCAGCCCCAGCATTTT.

The chain is built from TRBV4-1 and TRBJ1-5; 8 nucleotides agree with TRBD1. V was clipped by 0 bases and J by 6 bases; unmatched bases: 7. This CDR3 contains 16 residues. Germline V lookup: CDR1 MGHRA, CDR2 YSYEKL. CDR3 sequence reads: CASSQDWGQVGQPQHF. The CDR3 DNA reads TGCGCCAGCAGCCAAGATTGGGGACAGGTCGGTCAGCCCCAGCATTTT.

J is TRBJ1-5 and V is TRBV18, with 7 bases aligning to TRBD1. Germline CDR1 and CDR2: KGHSH and LQKENI. The CDR3 is 16 residues long. With 6 bases clipped from V and 5 bases from J, the junction kept 13 bases outside the gene matches. The CDR3 DNA is TGTGCCAGCTCCCCCCAGTCGCCAGGGGGTGATCAGCCCCAGCATTTT. Amino acids: CASSPQSPGGDQPQHF.

The chain links TRBV13 to TRBJ1-6; the match to TRBD1 covers 9 bases. Germline CDR1 and CDR2: PRHDT and FYEKMQ (reference sequence). The junction had 7 bases not matched to a gene; V was cut back by 5 bases and J by 2 bases. The CDR3 consists of 17 residues. The CDR3 region is CASSPGQGRPYNSPLHF. DNA for the CDR3: TGTGCCAGCAGCCCAGGACAGGGGAGGCCCTATAATTCACCCCTCCACTTT.

This chain links TRBV5-1 with TRBJ2-4, with D unresolved. Trimming cost V 1 base and J 0 bases, with 20 bases left between them. Germline V gene lookup returns CDR1 SGHRS and CDR2 YFSETQ. This CDR3 contains 19 residues. DNA for the CDR3: TGCGCCAGCAGCTTGTCGCGGTTTCCCCAAGTCGTAGCCAAAAACATTCAGTACTTC. It codes for CASSLSRFPQVVAKNIQYF.

This clone was observed a few times. This chain links TRBV4-1 with TRBJ2-7; TRBD2 agrees at 9 bases. This CDR3 has 14 residues. Germline V lookup: CDR1 MGHRA, CDR2 YSYEKL. V dropped 4 bases and J dropped 5; count of bases not matched to a gene: 6. CDR3 loop: CASSPLTSGNEQYF. The CDR3 nucleotides are TGCGCCAGCAGCCCCTTGACTAGCGGTAACGAGCAGTACTTC.

This chain joins TRBV3-1 (or the pseudogene TRBV3-2) and TRBJ2-2, with 7 bases that match TRBD2. V lost 4 bases, J lost 9 bases, and 11 bases stayed unmatched. Germline V lookup: CDR1 LGHDT, CDR2 YNNKEL (reference sequence). The CDR3 is 15 amino acids. The CDR3 DNA sequence: TGTGCCAGCAGCCCCCGGGTAGCGGGTCACCGGGAGCTGTTTTTT. Protein: CASSPRVAGHRELFF.

The V and J genes are TRBV19 and TRBJ1-5, with 9 bases matching TRBD1. The CDR3 consists of 17 residues. Germline V gives CDR1 LNHDA, CDR2 SQIVND (reference sequence). Losses at the gene ends were 3 bases for V and 2 bases for J; bases not matched to a gene: 8. CDR3 in amino acids: CASSISTGGIGNQPQHF. For the CDR3, the DNA is TGTGCCAGTAGTATTTCGACAGGGGGAATCGGCAATCAGCCCCAGCATTTT.

The chain combines TRBV30 with TRBJ1-1, with 8 nucleotides matching TRBD1. V lost 3 bases and J lost 6; bases outside the gene matches: 6. This CDR3 is 13 amino acids long. The germline V gene encodes CDR1 GTSNPN and CDR2 SVGIG (reference sequence). CDR3 loop: CAWSNRGSAEAFF. The CDR3 DNA is TGTGCCTGGAGCAACAGGGGGTCCGCTGAAGCTTTCTTT.

DNA for the CDR3: TGCGCCAGCAGCTGGGGACAGGGGCCGGAAAACATTCAGTACTTC. This gives the protein CASSWGQGPENIQYF. This chain connects TRBV5-1 to TRBJ2-4, with 10 bases lining up with TRBD1. Trimming cost V 3 bases and J 5 bases; bases outside gene matches: 5. Per the germline V gene, CDR1 is SGHRS and CDR2 is YFSETQ. The CDR3 has 15 residues.